The 16 T cell receptor beta chains below all came from one sample that was sequenced in a study of shared clonotypes between healthy human individuals. Profiling relied on immunoSEQ multiplex PCR, and the TCRdb table lists in-frame clones only, not all of them. The sample records over a million clones, around 76% being singletons. Sequencing was done on a sample of memory CD4+ T cells sorted from blood. The subset denotes: CD45RA-negative fraction. The receptor set was obtained from a man aged 18 to 30 in good health.

In the case of this clone: Other DNA sequences of this sample code for an identical CDR3. The CDR3 coding sequence is TGTGCCAGCAGTTTTAGAGAGGCTAATTCACCCCTCCACTTT. Translated, it gives CASSFREANSPLHF. The chain is built from TRBV27 and TRBJ1-6; the D is unclear. CDR1 and CDR2 (germline): MNHEY, SMNVEV (reference sequence). V was clipped by 3 bases and J by 6 bases, with 9 bases between them. CDR3 length: 14 amino acids.

V usage is TRBV7-9 and J usage is TRBJ1-6; perhaps TRBD1 as D (5 bases). The CDR3 is 14 amino acids. Trimming removed 4 bases from V and 10 bases from J, with 14 bases in between. The V gene's germline CDR1 is SEHNR and CDR2 FQNEAQ (reference sequence). The CDR3 reads CASSSDSGVSPLHF. The CDR3, as DNA: TGTGCCAGCAGCTCTGACTCGGGGGTATCACCCCTCCACTTT.

The chain has TRBV4-1 and TRBJ2-3, with D possibly being TRBD1 (5 bases). Germline V gives CDR1 MGHRA, CDR2 YSYEKL. The CDR3 spans 17 residues. V dropped 3 bases and J dropped 4 bases, with 20 bases sitting between them. Written as DNA, the CDR3 is TGCGCCAGCAGCCAGGATGGACAACTCGGGTTTGCAGATACGCAGTATTTT. Residues: CASSQDGQLGFADTQYF.

V usage is TRBV6-6 and J usage is TRBJ1-5, with D perhaps TRBD1 (6 bases). CDR3 length equals 12 residues. From germline, CDR1 is MNHNY and CDR2 SVGAGI (reference sequence). Trimming left V 8 bases short and J 6 bases short, with 11 bases between. DNA for the CDR3: TGTGCCAGCGCCAGGGGTTTTCAGCCCCAGCATTTT. It codes for CASARGFQPQHF.

The chain recombines TRBV7-6 with TRBJ2-1, with TRBD2 matching over 8 bases. This CDR3 comprises 15 residues. V trimming: 1 base; J trimming: 4 bases; junction bases outside the gene matches: 3. The germline gives CDR1 SGHVS, CDR2 FNYEAQ. The chain's CDR3 is CASSLGLAPYNEQFF. DNA for the CDR3: TGTGCCAGCAGCTTAGGACTAGCGCCATACAATGAGCAGTTCTTC.

The chain is built from TRBV30 and TRBJ1-1; no clear D. V gave up 1 base and J gave up 1 base, with 10 bases separating them. CDR1 GTSNPN and CDR2 SVGIG come from the germline V gene (reference sequence). This CDR3 comprises 14 residues. This chain's CDR3 is CAWSEGAKNTEAFF. For the CDR3, the DNA is TGTGCCTGGAGTGAGGGAGCCAAGAACACTGAAGCTTTCTTT. Using reference TRBV30 and TRBJ1-1 for the parts outside the CDR3, the full variable domain is SQTIHQWPATLVQPVGSPLSLECTVEGTSNPNLYWYRQAAGRGLQLLFYSVGIGQISSEVPQNLSASRPQDRQFILSSKKLLLSDSGFYLCAWSEGAKNTEAFFGQGTRLTVV.

This clone was detected many times. V and J are TRBV6-6 and TRBJ2-7; TRBD1 matches 7 bases. Germline CDR1 MNHNY, CDR2 SVGAGI (reference sequence). The ends lost 6 bases at V and 0 bases at J; junction bases unmatched: 8. CDR3 length equals 15 residues. The CDR3 coding sequence is TGTGCCAGCAGCTCCGGGACAGCGTCCTCCTACGAGCAGTACTTC. Protein: CASSSGTASSYEQYF.

The chain uses TRBV19 and TRBJ1-1; unclear D gene. The CDR3 consists of 14 residues. Trimming took off 6 bases at V and 4 bases at J, with 15 bases between the two ends. In germline, CDR1 is LNHDA, CDR2 SQIVND (reference sequence). The CDR3, as DNA: TGTGCCAGTAGCCCAGACGGAAGTTCCACTGAAGCTTTCTTT. Translating it yields CASSPDGSSTEAFF.

This clone was picked up a small number of times. The genes are TRBV6-1 and TRBJ2-3; D may correspond to TRBD1 or TRBD2 (5 bases each). V dropped 5 bases and J dropped 2 bases, with 14 bases sitting between them. Germline CDR1 is MNHNS and CDR2 is SASEGT. The CDR3 totals 15 residues. The CDR3: CASSSSVGATDTQYF. DNA for the CDR3: TGTGCCAGCAGTTCTTCAGTCGGGGCCACAGATACGCAGTATTTT.

V and J are TRBV11-3 and TRBJ2-5; 12 nucleotides agree with TRBD2. Germline V gene data show CDR1 as SGHNT and CDR2 as YENEEA. The J segment lost 5 bases and the V segment lost 5 bases, leaving 6 bases of the junction unmatched. The CDR3 totals 15 residues. The CDR3 loop is CASSASGGAFETQYF. For the CDR3, the DNA is TGTGCCAGCAGCGCTAGCGGGGGGGCCTTTGAGACCCAGTACTTC. The full variable domain, in which reference TRBV11-3 and TRBJ2-5 provide the parts outside the CDR3, is EAGVVQSPRYKIIEKKQPVAFWCNPISGHNTLYWYLQNLGQGPELLIRYENEEAVDDSQLPKDRFSAERLKGVDSTLKIQPAELGDSAVYLCASSASGGAFETQYFGPGTRLLVL.

V and J are TRBV18 and TRBJ2-7; 7 bases align to TRBD2. The CDR3 extends over 19 amino acids. The J segment lost 0 bases and the V segment lost 3 bases, leaving 17 bases of the junction unmatched. Germline CDR1 is KGHSH and CDR2 is LQKENI. CDR3 coding DNA: TGTGCCAGCTCACCCCAAGGGCTAGCGGTAGGTTCAAACTCCTACGAGCAGTACTTC. It specifies CASSPQGLAVGSNSYEQYF.

This chain joins TRBV9 and TRBJ1-2; 10 positions agree with TRBD1. The CDR3 length is 17 residues. Looked up from germline, CDR1 is SGDLS and CDR2 is YYNGEE. V dropped 4 bases and J dropped 5; count of bases not matched to a gene: 14. The CDR3 nucleotides are TGTGCCAGCAGCCACCGCCCCGGGACAGGGGTAGGTTATGGCTACACCTTC. It is translated as CASSHRPGTGVGYGYTF. Using reference TRBV9 and TRBJ1-2 for the parts outside the CDR3, the full variable domain is DSGVTQTPKHLITATGQRVTLRCSPRSGDLSVYWYQQSLDQGLQFLIQYYNGEERAKGNILERFSAQQFPDLHSELNLSSLELGDSALYFCASSHRPGTGVGYGYTFGSGTRLTVV.

V and J are TRBV19 and TRBJ1-4, with a possible D match to TRBD1 (5 bases). The V end was cut by 6 bases, the J end by 7 bases, with 15 bases between. This CDR3 contains 14 residues. The V gene's germline CDR1 is LNHDA and CDR2 SQIVND (reference sequence). CDR3 sequence reads: CASSRRGNSEKLFF. The CDR3 DNA sequence: TGTGCCAGTAGCCGACGGGGGAATAGTGAAAAACTGTTTTTT.

The rearrangement links TRBV7-2 to TRBJ1-4; a weak D match, TRBD1 (6 bases). CDR1 and CDR2 (germline): SGHTA, FQGNSA. This CDR3 comprises 16 residues. Between the trimmed V and J ends, which lost 5 bases and 0 bases, there was a span of 13 bases. The CDR3 protein is CASSLDAGATNEKLFF. The CDR3 coding sequence is TGTGCCAGCAGCCTGGACGCAGGGGCAACTAATGAAAAACTGTTTTTT.

The chain joins TRBV2 to TRBJ1-6; weak D call: TRBD1 (6 bases). The CDR3 is made up of 13 amino acids. The germline V and J ends were trimmed by 5 bases and 10 bases, with 12 bases remaining between them. Germline CDR1 and CDR2: SNHLY and FYNNEI. CDR3 loop: CASSRGGDSPLHF. In nucleotides, the CDR3 is TGTGCCAGCAGTCGAGGGGGGGACTCACCCCTCCACTTT.

The table lists this clone with a few counts. V gene TRBV6-6 combines with J gene TRBJ2-3; a weak D match, TRBD1 (6 bases). This CDR3 comprises 12 residues. The germline V and J ends were trimmed by 5 bases and 7 bases, with 10 bases remaining between them. CDR1 MNHNY and CDR2 SVGAGI come from the germline V gene (reference sequence). DNA of the CDR3: TGTGCCAGCAGTCAGGGACAATATACGCAGTATTTT. Translated, it gives CASSQGQYTQYF.